This T cell receptor beta chain was observed in a study of blood T cell repertoires in COVID-19. As for the study in general: Sites across the United States, Italy and Spain contributed samples from acute and convalescent COVID-19. PBMCs, B-cell-depleted T cells, or T cells provided the cDNA or gDNA that made up the material.

J gave up 10 bases and V 3 bases, and 14 bases lay outside the gene matches. The CDR3 spans 14 residues. CDR1 GTSNPN and CDR2 SVGIG come from the germline V gene (reference sequence). Per the authors' pipeline: By means of reference gene primer amplification, nucleated cell counts were estimated. Assay: immunoSEQ multiplex PCR; the TCRdb copy retains only in-frame clones and omits some. V and J calls and clone size are copied from that table; D and trimming were computed from the DNA. The top ten clones hold around 5% of a sample with about 240,000 clones, roughly 82% of them seen once. This TCR was recovered from an older woman with acute or convalescent COVID-19. The J gene is TRBJ2-5, the V gene TRBV30; TRBD1 matches 7 bases. Sequenced input: peripheral blood. The CDR3 DNA follows: TGTGCCTGGAGAGACAGGGCCGGGTCGATTGTCCAGTACTTC. Its translation: CAWRDRAGSIVQYF.